The rows below give T cell receptor beta chains drawn from one sample of a study of blood T cells in healthy people across ages. A single record per CDR3 protein comes from TCRdb applying MiXCR to the 5' RACE reads. This sample has hundreds of thousands of distinct CDR3 sequences; around 31% occur once, and the top ten carry 15% to 19%. The specimen was blood. These receptors all stem from a woman aged 80 or over in good health. Each CDR3 is given with its conserved first and last residue. The D gene is left open where the match is weak. Only part of the rows carry a size: once, few, many, or a class if the clone is expanded.

abundance	v_gene	j_gene	d_gene	len	CDR3nt	CDR3aa
many	TRBV6-6	TRBJ2-3	.	14	TGTGCCAGCAGTTACCCAGGGGGCACAGATACGCAGTATTTT	CASSYPGGTDTQYF
many	TRBV7-9	TRBJ2-7	.	14	TGTGCCAGCAGCACAAGATTGGCGGGGTACGAGCAGTACTTC	CASSTRLAGYEQYF
few	TRBV5-1	TRBJ1-3	.	15	TGCGCCAGCAGCATTGCAGGTTCCTCTGGAAACACCATATATTTT	CASSIAGSSGNTIYF
many	TRBV2	TRBJ2-1	.	15	TGTGCCAGCAGTGACCGGGCGGGGGCTTACAATGAGCAGTTCTTC	CASSDRAGAYNEQFF
.	TRBV5-1	TRBJ2-5	.	15	TGCGCCAGCAGCGCAGCCGGGAGACTCCAAGAGACCCAGTACTTC	CASSAAGRLQETQYF
.	TRBV20-1	TRBJ2-5	TRBD1	16	TGCAGTGCTAGAGAAAGCGGGACAGGGGGCGCAGGGACCCAGTACTTC	CSARESGTGGAGTQYF
.	TRBV20-1	TRBJ1-1	.	14	TGCAGTGCTAGAGGTGGTCGGTCTCCCAGGGGAGCTTTCTTT	CSARGGRSPRGAFF
many	TRBV7-2	TRBJ1-1	.	15	TGTGCCAGCAGCTTAATGAACAGCCTGAACACTGAAGCTTTCTTT	CASSLMNSLNTEAFF
many	TRBV5-1	TRBJ2-1	.	16	TGCGCCAGCAGCTTGGCCTTGAGGGGCGGGGACAATGAGCAGTTCTTC	CASSLALRGGDNEQFF
many	TRBV12-3/TRBV12-4	TRBJ1-1	.	15	TGTGCCAGCATAATTGGCAGTAACATGAACACTGAAGCTTTCTTT	CASIIGSNMNTEAFF
.	TRBV5-1	TRBJ1-1	.	14	TGCGCCAGCAGCTTAACCGGGTCTCGGACTGAAGCTTTCTTT	CASSLTGSRTEAFF
few	TRBV4-3	TRBJ1-1	.	13	TGCACCAGCAGCCACGATAGGGTGACTGAAGCTTTCTTT	CTSSHDRVTEAFF
many	TRBV9	TRBJ2-3	.	18	TGTGCCAGCAGCCCCCGGGCCAGCGATTGGGGGAGCACAGATACGCAGTATTTT	CASSPRASDWGSTDTQYF
many	TRBV2	TRBJ2-7	TRBD2	14	TGTGCCAGCAGTATAGCGGGGGCATCCTACGAGCAGTACTTC	CASSIAGASYEQYF
.	TRBV20-1	TRBJ2-1	TRBD2	14	TGCAGTGCTCAGGGACTAGCAATGAGGAATGAGCAGTTCTTC	CSAQGLAMRNEQFF
many	TRBV29-1	TRBJ2-2	TRBD1	12	TGCAGCGTTGGACAGGGGATAGGGGAGCTGTTTTTT	CSVGQGIGELFF
many	TRBV7-2	TRBJ2-7	.	15	TGTGCCAGCAGCTTGATTCCGGGGCCTTCCTACGAGCAGTACTTC	CASSLIPGPSYEQYF
many	TRBV2	TRBJ2-1	TRBD1	16	TGTGCCAGCGGGGGACAGGGCCCCTTATCCTACAATGAGCAGTTCTTC	CASGGQGPLSYNEQFF
many	TRBV7-2	TRBJ1-5	.	13	TGTGCCAGCAGCGCGGGGCACTGGCAGCCCCAGCATTTT	CASSAGHWQPQHF
.	TRBV7-2	TRBJ2-5	.	15	TGTGCCAGCAGCTTCGGGGGACTCCTCCAAGAGACCCAGTACTTC	CASSFGGLLQETQYF
many	TRBV24-1	TRBJ2-6	.	16	TGTGCCACCAGTGATTACCCAGGCTCTGGGGCCAACGTCCTGACTTTC	CATSDYPGSGANVLTF
many	TRBV18	TRBJ1-2	.	12	TGTGCCAGCTCACCCGAGAACTATGGCTACACCTTC	CASSPENYGYTF
many	TRBV20-1	TRBJ2-1	TRBD2	17	TGCAGTGCTAGAGGCCATGCGGGGGACCTCCTGAGCAATGAGCAGTTCTTC	CSARGHAGDLLSNEQFF
many	TRBV12-3/TRBV12-4	TRBJ2-3	.	15	TGTGCCAGCAGTTTAGCGCGTAGGGGCACAGATACGCAGTATTTT	CASSLARRGTDTQYF
many	TRBV20-1	TRBJ2-5	TRBD2	15	TGCAGTGCTAGATGGGTCGCGGGGGGACAAGAGACCCAGTACTTC	CSARWVAGGQETQYF
.	TRBV5-1	TRBJ2-1	.	14	TGCGCCAGCAGCTACGGCGCCGACAGCAATGAGCAGTTCTTC	CASSYGADSNEQFF
.	TRBV7-3	TRBJ1-2	.	13	TGTGCCAGCAACTTAAACGGGCAGGGTGGCTACACCTTC	CASNLNGQGGYTF
many	TRBV9	TRBJ1-6	.	15	TGTGCCAGCAGCGTTTTGACAGACGATAATTCACCCCTCCACTTT	CASSVLTDDNSPLHF
many	TRBV7-9	TRBJ1-6	.	15	TGTGCCAGCAGCTTAGAAGGGATGAGTAATTCACCCCTCCACTTT	CASSLEGMSNSPLHF
many	TRBV7-2	TRBJ2-3	TRBD2	15	TGTGCCAGCAGCCCCTGGACTAGTGGTACAGATACGCAGTATTTT	CASSPWTSGTDTQYF
many	TRBV4-3	TRBJ1-2	TRBD1	16	TGCGCCAGCAGCCAAGAGTGGGCTAACAGGGGCTATGGCTACACCTTC	CASSQEWANRGYGYTF
many	TRBV5-1	TRBJ2-3	.	14	TGCGCCAGCAGCTTCCAGGGGAGGGGAGATACGCAGTATTTT	CASSFQGRGDTQYF
.	TRBV7-2	TRBJ1-2	TRBD1	13	TGTGCCAGCAGCTTAGGGGGACAGAGAAGCTACACCTTC	CASSLGGQRSYTF
many	TRBV7-9	TRBJ1-2	.	15	TGTGCCAGCAGCCTAAAGACAGGAGGAGGATGGGGCTACACCTTC	CASSLKTGGGWGYTF
.	TRBV2	TRBJ2-3	TRBD2	14	TGTGCCAGCAGGGCGGGAGTGGGCACAGATACGCAGTATTTT	CASRAGVGTDTQYF
many	TRBV27	TRBJ2-3	.	16	TGTGCCAGCAGTTTATTATCGGGGGGCCCGCAAGATACGCAGTATTTT	CASSLLSGGPQDTQYF
few	TRBV7-8	TRBJ1-6	.	14	TGTGCCAGCAGCTCGGGCCTTTGGGATTCACCCCTCCACTTT	CASSSGLWDSPLHF
.	TRBV6-1	TRBJ1-4	.	15	TGTACCAGCAGTGGGCAGGGCGGCCGAAATGAAAAACTGTTTTTT	CTSSGQGGRNEKLFF
many	TRBV20-1	TRBJ2-3	.	14	TGCAGTGCTAGGGGGAGGATTAGCACAGATACGCAGTATTTT	CSARGRISTDTQYF
few	TRBV2	TRBJ1-1	.	12	TGTGCCAGCAGGCGAAGGGATTCTGAAGCTTTCTTT	CASRRRDSEAFF
many	TRBV4-3	TRBJ2-3	TRBD1	17	TGCGCCAGCAGCCAAGATCAGGCAGGGGGCGGATCAGATACGCAGTATTTT	CASSQDQAGGGSDTQYF
many	TRBV5-4	TRBJ2-5	.	16	TGTGCCAGCAGCCCTCCTCGTTCAGACCACCAAGAGACCCAGTACTTC	CASSPPRSDHQETQYF
few	TRBV7-8	TRBJ2-5	.	15	TGTGCCAGCAGCTTAGGGGCCTCAAGGAAGGAGACCCAGTACTTC	CASSLGASRKETQYF
many	TRBV5-4	TRBJ1-2	TRBD1	16	TGTGCCAGCAGCTTGGTCGGGGCAGGGGGACACCTTGGCTACACCTTC	CASSLVGAGGHLGYTF
many	TRBV29-1	TRBJ1-2	.	13	TGCAGCGTTGAAGTAGAGTTTGGGGCTGGCTACACCTTC	CSVEVEFGAGYTF
many	TRBV7-2	TRBJ1-5	.	15	TGTGCCAGCAGCTTCGGACCTACGGGCAATCAGCCCCAGCATTTT	CASSFGPTGNQPQHF
many	TRBV20-1	TRBJ2-1	TRBD2	16	TGCAGTGCTAGCCTAGCGGGGGGCAGGTCCTACAATGAGCAGTTCTTC	CSASLAGGRSYNEQFF
few	TRBV7-2	TRBJ2-3	TRBD2	15	TGTGCCAGCAGCTTAAGCGGGGTAGGCACAGATACGCAGTATTTT	CASSLSGVGTDTQYF
few	TRBV6-1	TRBJ1-5	TRBD1	17	TGTGCCAGCATCGAAAGCAGGGGGAGGGATGGCAATCAGCCCCAGCATTTT	CASIESRGRDGNQPQHF
many	TRBV6-5	TRBJ2-3	TRBD1	15	TGTGCCAGCAGTTTGAGGGGGCTGTTGACAGATACGCAGTATTTT	CASSLRGLLTDTQYF
many	TRBV20-1	TRBJ2-3	.	15	TGCAGTGCTAGAGATGTGGTCCAGCCCACAGATACGCAGTATTTT	CSARDVVQPTDTQYF
many	TRBV4-3	TRBJ2-5	TRBD1	14	TGCGCCAGCAGCCAAGATTACAGGGGTGAGACCCAGTACTTC	CASSQDYRGETQYF
few	TRBV20-1	TRBJ2-5	TRBD2	18	TGCAGTGCTAGAGCATTTAGCGGGGGGGCAGGGGTCAAAGAGACCCAGTACTTC	CSARAFSGGAGVKETQYF
.	TRBV20-1	TRBJ2-4	.	15	TGCAGTGCTAGCAGCCCGGGACAAGGAGAGATCATTCAGTACTTC	CSASSPGQGEIIQYF
.	TRBV21-1	TRBJ1-5	.	14	TGTGCCAGCAGCAAAGGGACAGGCTATCAGCCCCAGCATTTT	CASSKGTGYQPQHF